Listed here are 20 T cell receptor beta chains from one sample, sequenced in a study of blood T cell repertoires in COVID-19 (TCRdb year 2020). The library was made by the immunoSEQ multiplex PCR assay. TCRdb holds this immuneACCESS table with in-frame rearrangements only. Some clones are missing; in checked studies, unresolved V genes explain under half, and the rest has no known cause. The sample table shows a few hundred thousand clones, and 90% are seen once. In total, the top ten clones hold under 1.1% of the sample. Sequencing was done on a sample of peripheral blood. These receptors came from a woman between 40 and 55 years old with COVID-19, enrolled during active disease.

This chain connects TRBV28 to TRBJ1-4; tentatively, D is TRBD1 (5 bases). From germline, CDR1 is MDHEN and CDR2 SYDVKM. Trimming stripped 2 bases from V and 13 bases from J, with 11 bases between. The length of the CDR3 is 12 residues. The CDR3 region has the DNA TGTGCCAGCAGTTTACAAGGAAGGGGACTGTTTTTT. It codes for CASSLQGRGLFF.

This sequence joins TRBV12-5 and TRBJ2-1; D gene ambiguous. Germline values: CDR1 LGHNT, CDR2 FRNRAP. The CDR3 is 15 amino acids. Trimming left V 1 base short and J 6 bases short, with 13 bases between. CDR3 coding DNA: TGTGCTAGTGGTTTGGGACTTAAATGGTCCAATGAGCAGTTCTTC. Protein sequence: CASGLGLKWSNEQFF.

The V gene is TRBV30, the J gene TRBJ1-6; D possibly corresponds to TRBD1 (6 bases). There are 15 residues in the CDR3. Germline V gene sequence: CDR1 GTSNPN, CDR2 SVGIG (reference sequence). V was pared by 1 base and J by 9 bases, with 16 bases between. CDR3 region: CAWSATGSLGSPLHF. The DNA for the CDR3 is TGTGCCTGGAGTGCAACAGGGAGTTTGGGTTCACCCCTCCACTTT.

This clone was seen just once. The chain couples TRBV3-1 (or the pseudogene TRBV3-2) to TRBJ2-3, with 7 nucleotides matching TRBD2. From germline, CDR1 is LGHDT and CDR2 YNNKEL (reference sequence). V dropped 5 bases and J dropped 3; count of bases not matched to a gene: 11. The CDR3 runs 16 residues. CDR3 coding DNA: TGTGCCAGCAGCTTTATTAGGGCCGGGGGGACAGATACGCAGTATTTT. Protein product: CASSFIRAGGTDTQYF.

The chain joins TRBV19 to TRBJ2-7; the D gene is possibly TRBD1 (6 bases). Germline V lookup: CDR1 LNHDA, CDR2 SQIVND (reference sequence). The length of the CDR3 is 14 residues. Trimming removed 2 bases from V and 2 bases from J, with 10 bases in between. The CDR3: CASSISGVTYEQYF. CDR3 nucleotide sequence: TGTGCCAGTAGTATATCAGGGGTAACCTACGAGCAGTACTTC.

This rearrangement joins TRBV19 to TRBJ1-1, with 9 nucleotides matching TRBD1. From germline, CDR1 is LNHDA and CDR2 SQIVND (reference sequence). The CDR3 runs 16 residues. V was clipped by 1 base and J by 6 bases; unmatched bases: 9. The CDR3 loop reads CASSIVMGQGGAEAFF. CDR3 nucleotide sequence: TGTGCCAGTAGTATAGTAATGGGACAGGGTGGGGCTGAAGCTTTCTTT.

V gene TRBV29-1 combines with J gene TRBJ2-3; no reliable D call. This CDR3 is built from 12 residues. V shed 6 bases and J shed 2 bases, with 9 bases lying between them. Germline CDR1 SQVTM, CDR2 ANQGSEA. DNA of the CDR3: TGCAGCGTGGCCTTGGCCACAGATACGCAGTATTTT. Its translation: CSVALATDTQYF.

The chain uses TRBV27 and TRBJ1-2, with 8 bases lining up with TRBD1. This CDR3 comprises 15 residues. Unmatched junction bases numbered 8, after V lost 5 bases and J lost 3 bases. CDR1 and CDR2 from the germline V gene are MNHEY and SMNVEV (reference sequence). The CDR3 loop reads CASSPTGGSHYGYTF. In DNA, the CDR3 is TGTGCCAGCAGTCCCACAGGGGGTTCGCACTATGGCTACACCTTC.

The V gene is TRBV9, the J gene TRBJ2-3; TRBD1 aligns across 8 bases. The CDR3 has 12 amino acids. V gave up 7 bases and J gave up 5 bases; unmatched junction bases: 3. Germline V gene lookup returns CDR1 SGDLS and CDR2 YYNGEE. CDR3 sequence reads: CASGQGLDTQYF. CDR3 sequence (DNA): TGTGCCAGCGGACAGGGCTTAGATACGCAGTATTTT.

The rearrangement uses TRBV6-5 and TRBJ2-1; 10 bases are a match to TRBD2. This CDR3 has 16 amino acids. Germline V gene data show CDR1 as MNHEY and CDR2 as SVGAGI. The V segment lost 4 bases and the J segment 15 bases; nucleotides outside the gene matches: 18. CDR3 sequence (DNA): TGTGCCAGCAGTTCGACCTGGTCCGGGACTAGCGCCCCGGGGTTCTTC. Amino acid sequence: CASSSTWSGTSAPGFF.

The chain couples TRBV5-1 to TRBJ2-3; maybe TRBD1 (5 bases). CDR1 SGHRS and CDR2 YFSETQ come from the germline V gene. V was shortened by 5 bases and J by 2 bases, with 12 bases between the two germline ends. The CDR3 spans 14 residues. This chain's CDR3 is CASRTQAATDTQYF. CDR3 sequence (DNA): TGCGCCAGCAGAACACAGGCAGCCACAGATACGCAGTATTTT.

The CDR3 sequence: CASSFLRGEQFF. The DNA for the CDR3 is TGTGCCAGCAGTTTCCTCCGCGGCGAGCAGTTCTTC. V gene TRBV27 combines with J gene TRBJ2-1; D remains ambiguous. V lost 3 bases, J lost 10 bases, and 10 bases lay in between. The V gene's germline CDR1 is MNHEY and CDR2 SMNVEV (reference sequence). The length of the CDR3 is 12 residues.

This chain links TRBV29-1 with TRBJ1-4; 9 nucleotides match TRBD1. CDR3 length: 16 amino acids. Germline lookup yields CDR1 SQVTM and CDR2 ANQGSEA. V dropped 1 base and J dropped 7; count of bases not matched to a gene: 10. The DNA for the CDR3 is TGCAGCGTTGAAGGGCGGGACAGGGAAGGCGGTGAAAAACTGTTTTTT. Translating it yields CSVEGRDREGGEKLFF.

The chain links TRBV28 to TRBJ2-4; 7 bases are a match to TRBD2. The germline V gene encodes CDR1 MDHEN and CDR2 SYDVKM. CDR3 length: 14 amino acids. The V gene end was trimmed by 5 bases and the J gene end by 7 bases; junction bases not matched to a gene: 8. This CDR3 is CASSPRAGGNIQYF. The CDR3 DNA reads TGTGCCAGCAGTCCCCGGGCCGGGGGGAACATTCAGTACTTC. The whole variable domain, remainder taken from reference TRBV28 and TRBJ2-4, is DVKVTQSSRYLVKRTGEKVFLECVQDMDHENMFWYRQDPGLGLRLIYFSYDVKMKEKGDIPEGYSVSREKKERFSLILESASTNQTSMYLCASSPRAGGNIQYFGAGTRLSVL.

The genes are TRBV6-5 and TRBJ2-7, with 7 bases lining up with TRBD2. Trimming took 6 bases from V and 1 from J; bases not matched to a gene: 9. The CDR3 is 15 residues long. Germline values: CDR1 MNHEY, CDR2 SVGAGI. CDR3 sequence (DNA): TGTGCCAGCAGGGTCGGCGGGAGCGAGTCCTACGAGCAGTACTTC. This sequence encodes CASRVGGSESYEQYF.

V usage is TRBV18 and J usage is TRBJ2-3; D is undetermined. Looked up from germline, CDR1 is KGHSH and CDR2 is LQKENI. V was shortened by 0 bases and J by 4 bases, with 8 bases between the two germline ends. CDR3 length equals 14 residues. Here the CDR3 reads CASSPPVGSDTQYF. CDR3 nucleotides: TGTGCCAGCTCACCACCCGTTGGCTCAGATACGCAGTATTTT.

The chain is built from TRBV10-3 and TRBJ2-1; 7 bases agree with TRBD2. J lost 4 bases, V lost 5 bases, and 8 bases had no gene match. CDR3 length: 15 amino acids. Germline V CDR1 and CDR2: ENHRY, SYGVKD. CDR3 in amino acids: CAISYLGGSYNEQFF. In DNA form, the CDR3 reads TGTGCCATCAGTTATCTCGGGGGGTCTTACAATGAGCAGTTCTTC.

The V and J genes are TRBV19 and TRBJ1-2; no clear D. V lost 3 bases and J 0 bases, leaving 11 bases between the germline ends. CDR3 size: 15 residues. Germline V lookup: CDR1 LNHDA, CDR2 SQIVND (reference sequence). Here the CDR3 reads CASSMVPDTNYGYTF. CDR3 coding DNA: TGTGCCAGTAGTATGGTGCCAGACACTAACTATGGCTACACCTTC.

CDR3 sequence reads: CASSSPGGAQPQHF. As DNA, the CDR3 is TGTGCCAGCAGTTCCCCAGGGGGCGCGCAGCCCCAGCATTTT. The rearrangement uses TRBV27 and TRBJ1-5; 8 positions agree with TRBD1. J was trimmed by 7 bases and V by 4 bases; bases with no gene match: 6. CDR1 is MNHEY, CDR2 SMNVEV, per germline (reference sequence). This CDR3 is built from 14 residues.

The rearrangement links TRBV5-1 to TRBJ2-1, with 8 bases lining up with TRBD2. Germline V CDR1 and CDR2: SGHRS, YFSETQ. This CDR3 is built from 14 residues. Germline trimming cut 4 bases from V and 7 bases from J; bases unmatched to any gene: 7. CDR3 bases: TGCGCCAGCAGCGACCTAGCGGGTCGGAATGAGCAGTTCTTC. Translated: CASSDLAGRNEQFF.